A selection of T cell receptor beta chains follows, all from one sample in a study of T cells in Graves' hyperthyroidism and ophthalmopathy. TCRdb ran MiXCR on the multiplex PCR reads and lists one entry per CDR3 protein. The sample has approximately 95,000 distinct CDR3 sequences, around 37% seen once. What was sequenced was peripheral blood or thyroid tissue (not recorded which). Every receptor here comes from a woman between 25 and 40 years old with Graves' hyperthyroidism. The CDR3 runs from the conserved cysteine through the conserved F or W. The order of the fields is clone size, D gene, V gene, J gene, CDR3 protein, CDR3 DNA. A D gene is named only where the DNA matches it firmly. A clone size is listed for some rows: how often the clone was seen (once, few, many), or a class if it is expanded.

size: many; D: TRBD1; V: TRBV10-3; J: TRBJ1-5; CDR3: CAISGTGDLISPQHF; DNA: TGTGCCATCAGTGGGACAGGGGATCTAATCAGCCCCCAGCATTTT
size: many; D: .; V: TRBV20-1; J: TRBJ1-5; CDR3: CSASAFLREGLDQPQHF; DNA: TGCAGTGCTAGTGCATTTCTCAGGGAGGGTTTGGATCAGCCCCAGCATTTT
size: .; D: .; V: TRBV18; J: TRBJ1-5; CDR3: CASSTNWQPNQPQHF; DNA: TGTGCCAGCTCTACCAACTGGCAACCGAATCAGCCCCAGCATTTT
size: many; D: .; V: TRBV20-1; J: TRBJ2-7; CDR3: CSASEIGTGFLYEQYF; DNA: TGCAGTGCTAGTGAGATCGGTACAGGGTTTTTATACGAGCAGTACTTC
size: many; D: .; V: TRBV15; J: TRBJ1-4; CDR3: CATSRGQPNEKLFF; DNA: TGTGCCACCAGCAGAGGACAGCCTAATGAAAAACTGTTTTTT
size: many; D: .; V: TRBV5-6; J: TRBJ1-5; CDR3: CASSWRLDNSNQPQHF; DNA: TGTGCCAGCAGCTGGAGGCTCGACAATAGCAATCAGCCCCAGCATTTT
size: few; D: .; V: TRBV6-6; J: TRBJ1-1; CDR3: CASSPLRQSSEAFF; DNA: TGTGCCAGCTCACCACTGAGACAGTCCTCTGAAGCTTTCTTT
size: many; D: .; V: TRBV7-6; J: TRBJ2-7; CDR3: CASSLAFRSGPYEQYF; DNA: TGTGCCAGCAGCTTAGCTTTTCGATCCGGGCCCTACGAGCAGTACTTC
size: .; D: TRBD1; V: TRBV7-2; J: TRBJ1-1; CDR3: CASSFGQGNTEAFF; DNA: TGTGCCAGCAGCTTTGGACAGGGAAACACTGAAGCTTTCTTT
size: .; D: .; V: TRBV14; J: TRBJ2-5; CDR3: CASSQDLGPQETQYF; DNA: TGTGCCAGCAGCCAAGACCTAGGACCACAAGAGACCCAGTACTTC
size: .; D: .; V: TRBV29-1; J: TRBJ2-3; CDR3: CSGRDGGTDTQYF; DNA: TGCAGCGGAAGGGACGGAGGCACAGATACGCAGTATTTT
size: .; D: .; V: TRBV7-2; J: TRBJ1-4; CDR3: CASSLGFGEKLFF; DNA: TGTGCCAGCAGCTTAGGCTTTGGTGAAAAACTGTTCTTT
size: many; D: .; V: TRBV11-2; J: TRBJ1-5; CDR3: CASSAEGVVNQPQHF; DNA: TGTGCCAGCAGCGCTGAAGGGGTAGTCAATCAGCCCCAGCATTTT
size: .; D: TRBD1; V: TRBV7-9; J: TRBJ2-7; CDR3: CASSLGLPGQGYEQYF; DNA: TGTGCCAGCAGCTTGGGACTCCCGGGACAGGGCTACGAGCAGTACTTC
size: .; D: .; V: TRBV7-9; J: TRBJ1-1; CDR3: CASSLSLSTEAFF; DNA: TGTGCCAGCAGCTTGTCTTTGAGCACTGAAGCTTTCTTT
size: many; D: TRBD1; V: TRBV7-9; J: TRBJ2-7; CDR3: CASSSPGTGNSYEQYF; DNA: TGTGCCAGCAGCTCTCCCGGGACAGGGAACTCCTACGAGCAGTACTTC
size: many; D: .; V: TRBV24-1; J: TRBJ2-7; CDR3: CATSDPTARGVYEQYF; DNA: TGTGCCACCAGTGATCCTACAGCCAGGGGGGTCTACGAGCAGTACTTC
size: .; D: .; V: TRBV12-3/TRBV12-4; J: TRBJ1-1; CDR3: CASPEWGRTEAFF; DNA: TGTGCCAGCCCCGAATGGGGGAGGACTGAAGCTTTCTTT
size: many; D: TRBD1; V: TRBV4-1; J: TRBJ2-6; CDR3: CASSPRDRGPGANVLTF; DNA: TGCGCCAGCAGCCCCCGGGACAGGGGGCCTGGGGCCAACGTCCTGACTTTC